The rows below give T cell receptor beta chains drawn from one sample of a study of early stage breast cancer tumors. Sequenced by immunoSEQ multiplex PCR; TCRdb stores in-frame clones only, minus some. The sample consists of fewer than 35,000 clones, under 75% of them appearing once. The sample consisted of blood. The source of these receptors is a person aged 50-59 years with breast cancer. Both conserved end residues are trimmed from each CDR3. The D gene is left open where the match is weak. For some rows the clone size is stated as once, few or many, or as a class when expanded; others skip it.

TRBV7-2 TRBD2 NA ASSGSGLAGDEQY
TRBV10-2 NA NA ASSERALRGNEQF
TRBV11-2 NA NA ASSLGFARREETQY
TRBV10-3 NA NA AITETAQSMNTEAF
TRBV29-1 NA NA SVEEATELNTEAF
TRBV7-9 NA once ASSLAGGGELF
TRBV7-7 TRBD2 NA ASSGGYGELF
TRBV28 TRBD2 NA ASSPPSGLTDTQY
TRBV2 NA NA ASKRDSSYNEQF
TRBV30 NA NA AWQRTTDTQY
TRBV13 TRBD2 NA ASSSRTSIYEQY
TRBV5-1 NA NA ASSSDASSGNTIY
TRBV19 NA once ASSIRAGMNTEAF
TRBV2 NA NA ARGAWGGSGLEETQY
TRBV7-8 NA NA ASSRPGQNTDTQY
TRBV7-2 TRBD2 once ASSLVAGGSYQETQY
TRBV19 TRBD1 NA ASSIDRGSSQPQH
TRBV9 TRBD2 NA ASSVGPVAGGQETQY
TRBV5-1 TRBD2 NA ASSLGTSGTYNEQF
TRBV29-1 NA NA SVAQTTGSYEQY
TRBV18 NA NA ASSPPARPSYEQY
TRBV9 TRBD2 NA ASSASGLGSYEQY
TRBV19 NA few ASSMPRGSSNQPQH
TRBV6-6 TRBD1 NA ASSRSQGGNQPQH
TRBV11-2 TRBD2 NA ASSLGGLAGIYEQY
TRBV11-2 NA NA ASSPQSPLSFTYEQY
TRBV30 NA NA AWSVRGHQF
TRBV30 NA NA AWSKDLNYGYT
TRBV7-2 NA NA ASSWGSQGETQY
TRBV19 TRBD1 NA ASSIDRNRGSAF
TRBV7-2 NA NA ASSLGQEPYEQY
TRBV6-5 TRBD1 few ASTGTGGNEQF
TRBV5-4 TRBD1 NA ASSMGQGRGAQY
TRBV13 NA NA ASRDHSSGANVLT
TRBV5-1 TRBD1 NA ASSPPTGGADTQY
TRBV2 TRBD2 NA ASSPRGGRQETQY
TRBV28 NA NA ASSLEGRTDTQY
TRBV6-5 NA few ASTQGRGNTEAF
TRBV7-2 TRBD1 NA ASSFTGANQPQH
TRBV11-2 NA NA ASSLVGSTYNEQF
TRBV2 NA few ASELVTGGANVLT
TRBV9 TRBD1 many ASSVEGGRGNTIY